The rows below give T cell receptor beta chains drawn from one sample of a study of beta chain features in type 1 diabetes. Generated by immunoSEQ multiplex PCR, the TCRdb table keeps only in-frame clones and is missing some. Seen here are 300,000 to 350,000 clones, 9.3% observed once, and the top ten hold approximately 1%. Sequenced: central memory CD4+ T cells from blood. The source of these receptors is a man between 25 and 39 years old with type 1 diabetes. CDR3s include the opening cysteine and the closing phenylalanine or tryptophan. D genes are given only for firm matches. Size is omitted from some rows. Given values are once, few, many or a class for expanded clones.

CDR3	DNA	length	D	V	J	size
CASSQVASGGKETQYF	TGCGCCAGCAGCCAAGTAGCTAGCGGGGGCAAAGAGACCCAGTACTTC	16	TRBD2	TRBV4-3	TRBJ2-5	-
CASSVGPQAMNTEAFF	TGTGCCAGCAGCGTAGGGCCTCAGGCTATGAACACTGAAGCTTTCTTT	16	-	TRBV9	TRBJ1-1	-
CASSLGEKNTEAFF	TGCGCCAGCAGCCTGGGAGAGAAAAACACTGAAGCTTTCTTT	14	-	TRBV4-3	TRBJ1-1	few
CSASSREQFF	TGCAGTGCTTCTAGCCGTGAGCAGTTCTTC	10	-	TRBV20-1	TRBJ2-1	-
CASSLGGRYEQYF	TGTGCCAGCAGTTTAGGGGGGCGATACGAGCAGTACTTC	13	-	TRBV28	TRBJ2-7	-
CASSDGKNTEAFF	TGTGCCAGCAGTGATGGGAAGAACACTGAAGCTTTCTTT	13	-	TRBV2	TRBJ1-1	few
CASKPGGGLSDTQYF	TGTGCCAGCAAGCCGGGCGGGGGCCTCTCGGATACGCAGTATTTT	15	-	TRBV2	TRBJ2-3	few
CASSHRGVGGWYTEAFF	TGCGCCAGCAGCCACCGCGGTGTCGGGGGCTGGTACACTGAAGCTTTCTTT	17	-	TRBV4-3	TRBJ1-1	-
CASRADRLSDIQYF	TGTGCCAGCAGGGCGGACAGGCTTAGCGACATTCAGTACTTC	14	TRBD1	TRBV7-2	TRBJ2-4	-
CASSFRALQETQYF	TGTGCCAGCAGCTTCCGGGCTCTCCAAGAGACCCAGTACTTC	14	-	TRBV7-2	TRBJ2-5	few
CASSSHQESPLHF	TGTGCCAGCAGCTCCCACCAGGAATCACCCCTCCACTTT	13	-	TRBV11-2	TRBJ1-6	few
CASSLNGQGAGANVLTF	TGTGCCAGCAGCTTAAACGGACAGGGGGCTGGGGCCAACGTCCTGACTTTC	17	TRBD1	TRBV7-2	TRBJ2-6	few
CSGLPQTVNTEAFF	TGCAGCGGTCTACCCCAGACGGTGAACACTGAAGCTTTCTTT	14	-	TRBV29-1	TRBJ1-1	few
CASSLARGADTQYF	TGTGCCAGCAGCTTAGCGCGGGGGGCAGATACGCAGTATTTT	14	TRBD2	TRBV11-2	TRBJ2-3	-
CASRPGENTEAFF	TGCGCCAGCAGGCCCGGGGAGAACACTGAAGCTTTCTTT	13	-	TRBV5-1	TRBJ1-1	many
CASLDSYEQYF	TGTGCCAGCCTTGACAGCTACGAGCAGTACTTC	11	-	TRBV6-1	TRBJ2-7	-
CASSLNRVDTGELFF	TGCGCCAGCAGCTTGAACAGGGTGGACACCGGGGAGCTGTTTTTT	15	-	TRBV5-1	TRBJ2-2	few
CASSLARRGTYNEQFF	TGTGCCAGCAGCTTAGCGCGAAGGGGAACCTACAATGAGCAGTTCTTC	16	-	TRBV7-2	TRBJ2-1	-
CASSPNTPGDNSPLHF	TGTGCCAGCAGCCCAAATACCCCCGGAGATAATTCACCCCTCCACTTT	16	-	TRBV7-2	TRBJ1-6	few
CASSFTLTRGQPQHF	TGTGCCAGCAGTTTCACTCTAACGCGGGGCCAGCCCCAGCATTTT	15	-	TRBV28	TRBJ1-5	-
CASSLSQGRSAFF	TGTGCCAGCAGCTTAAGCCAGGGGCGGAGTGCTTTCTTT	13	-	TRBV13	TRBJ1-1	many
CASSDGDREWSGYTF	TGTGCCAGCAGCGACGGCGACAGGGAGTGGTCTGGCTACACCTTC	15	TRBD1	TRBV7-2	TRBJ1-2	-
CASRSGVRALHF	TGTGCCAGTCGGAGTGGGGTAAGGGCCCTCCACTTT	12	-	TRBV19	TRBJ1-6	many
CASSVDADTQYF	TGTGCCAGCAGCGTAGATGCAGATACGCAGTATTTT	12	-	TRBV9	TRBJ2-3	few
CASKANEGGGLEAFF	TGTGCCAGCAAGGCTAATGAAGGGGGCGGTCTTGAAGCTTTCTTT	15	TRBD1	TRBV2	TRBJ1-1	few
CASSGWDGYEQYF	TGTGCCAGCAGCGGATGGGACGGCTACGAGCAGTACTTC	13	-	TRBV9	TRBJ2-7	-
CASNSEPNQPQHF	TGTGCCAGCAACTCGGAACCGAATCAGCCCCAGCATTTT	13	-	TRBV2	TRBJ1-5	many
CASSRISTTGANVLTF	TGTGCCAGCAGCCGAATCAGTACGACAGGGGCCAACGTCCTGACTTTC	16	-	TRBV7-2	TRBJ2-6	-
CSVEAAGAREKLFF	TGCAGCGTTGAAGCGGCGGGGGCAAGGGAAAAACTGTTTTTT	14	-	TRBV29-1	TRBJ1-4	-
CASSPRLTGGNLNQPQHF	TGTGCCAGCAGCCCTAGGTTAACAGGGGGCAACTTAAATCAGCCCCAGCATTTT	18	TRBD1	TRBV7-2	TRBJ1-5	few
CASSKDCGEDRRHSPLHF	TGTGCCAGCAGCAAAGATTGCGGAGAGGACAGGAGGCATTCACCCCTCCACTTT	18	-	TRBV21-1	TRBJ1-6	-
CASSASGVRTQHF	TGTGCCAGCAGTGCATCCGGGGTCCGAACCCAGCATTTT	13	-	TRBV27	TRBJ1-5	-
CATSRDRVERVTYNEQFF	TGTGCCACCAGCAGAGATAGGGTCGAGAGGGTGACCTACAATGAGCAGTTCTTC	18	-	TRBV15	TRBJ2-1	-
CASSVEGGAYYGYTF	TGTGCCAGCAGCGTAGAGGGGGGCGCTTACTATGGCTACACCTTC	15	-	TRBV9	TRBJ1-2	-
CASSHDFHREYIDTQYF	TGCGCCAGCAGCCATGATTTTCACAGGGAGTATATAGATACGCAGTATTTT	17	-	TRBV4-3	TRBJ2-3	-
CASSIDDSRTYEQYF	TGTGCCAGTAGTATTGACGACAGCCGAACCTACGAGCAGTACTTC	15	-	TRBV19	TRBJ2-7	few
CASSTATLAGGIGELFF	TGTGCCAGTAGTACCGCTACACTAGCGGGGGGTATCGGGGAGCTGTTTTTT	17	TRBD2	TRBV19	TRBJ2-2	few
CASSFSESTDTQYF	TGCGCCAGCAGCTTTAGCGAGAGCACAGATACGCAGTATTTT	14	-	TRBV5-1	TRBJ2-3	-
CASSFQGTSGNTIYF	TGTGCCAGCAGCTTCCAGGGGACCTCTGGAAACACCATATATTTT	15	-	TRBV5-5	TRBJ1-3	few
CASSSIADTQYF	TGTGCCAGCAGTTCGATCGCAGATACGCAGTATTTT	12	-	TRBV28	TRBJ2-3	-